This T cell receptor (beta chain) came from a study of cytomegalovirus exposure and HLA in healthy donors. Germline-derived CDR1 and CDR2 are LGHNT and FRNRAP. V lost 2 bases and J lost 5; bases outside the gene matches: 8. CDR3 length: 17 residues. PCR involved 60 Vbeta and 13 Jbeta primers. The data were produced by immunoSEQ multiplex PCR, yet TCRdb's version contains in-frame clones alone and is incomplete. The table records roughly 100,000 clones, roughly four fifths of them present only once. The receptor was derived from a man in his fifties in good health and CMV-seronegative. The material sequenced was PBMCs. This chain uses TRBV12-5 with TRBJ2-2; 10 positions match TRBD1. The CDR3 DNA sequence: TGTGCTAGTGGTTTGAGGGGACAGGGGCCGGATACCGGGGAGCTGTTTTTT. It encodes CASGLRGQGPDTGELFF.